The TCR beta chain under discussion was sequenced for a study of response to subunit inactivated influenza vaccine. Broader study findings: The authors suggested that few new T cells are recruited per seasonal influenza vaccination.

The V end lost 4 bases, the J end lost 0 bases, and 8 bases lay between the germline ends. This CDR3 region has 15 residues. From germline, CDR1 is SGHTS and CDR2 YDEGEE. TCRdb independently ran MiXCR on the RT-PCR reads; one entry per CDR3 protein. The sample records over 400,000 distinct CDR3 sequences, 9.5% to 12% being singletons. This clonotype was counted only a few times. The antigen remains undetermined. This receptor was obtained from a middle-aged man who received an inactivated influenza vaccine. J is TRBJ2-6 and V is TRBV5-8, with D maybe TRBD1 (5 bases). This material consisted of PBMCs from blood, taken about 6 weeks after vaccination. The CDR3 is CASSHDSSGANVLTF. The CDR3 DNA follows: TGTGCCAGCAGCCACGACAGCTCTGGGGCCAACGTCCTGACTTTC.